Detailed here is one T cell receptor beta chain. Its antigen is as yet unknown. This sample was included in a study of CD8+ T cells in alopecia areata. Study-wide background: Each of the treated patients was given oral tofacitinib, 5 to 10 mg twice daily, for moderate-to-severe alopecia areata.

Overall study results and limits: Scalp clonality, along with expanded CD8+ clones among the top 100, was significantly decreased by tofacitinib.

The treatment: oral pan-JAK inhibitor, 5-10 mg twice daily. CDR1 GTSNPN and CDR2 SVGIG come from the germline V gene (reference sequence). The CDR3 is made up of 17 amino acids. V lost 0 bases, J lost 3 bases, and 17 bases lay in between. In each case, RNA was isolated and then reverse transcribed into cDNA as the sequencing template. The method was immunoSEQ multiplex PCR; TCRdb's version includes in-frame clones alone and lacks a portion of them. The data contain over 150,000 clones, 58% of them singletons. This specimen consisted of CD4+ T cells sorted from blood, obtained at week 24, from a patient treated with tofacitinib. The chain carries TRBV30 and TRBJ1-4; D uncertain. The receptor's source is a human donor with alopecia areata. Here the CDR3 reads CAWSVPSVGLSNEKLFF. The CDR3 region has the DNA TGTGCCTGGAGTGTACCATCTGTGGGCCTGTCTAATGAAAAACTGTTTTTT.